This T cell receptor beta chain was identified in a study of blood T cells in healthy people across ages. Study conclusions and caveats: Unknown donor CMV status possibly confounded expanded clonotype changes. In older individuals, TCR beta diversity per million T cells was lower, falling roughly linearly with age.

The CDR3 spans 13 residues. The V gene lost 1 base and the J gene lost 7 bases, with 10 bases spanning the gap. Using a J-beta primer mix together with a sample-barcoded 5' primer, a second PCR was run for about 6 to 12 cycles. Carrying 12 random nucleotides, a template-switch adaptor labeled each individual cDNA molecule. TCRdb re-called the 5' RACE reads through MiXCR, storing one row per CDR3 protein. The data show 650,000 to 1,000,000 distinct CDR3 sequences, with about 37% seen just once and 10% to 15% held by the top ten. There are many counts of this clonotype. No antigen is known for it. The TCR was taken from a man aged 18 to 29 in good health. The specimen sequenced was blood. The chain has TRBV12-3 or TRBV12-4 and TRBJ1-2; D gene uncertain. The CDR3 protein is CASSLGRTFGYTF. DNA for the CDR3: TGTGCCAGCAGTTTAGGCAGAACGTTTGGCTACACCTTC.